Shown below are 19 T cell receptor beta chains from a single sample sequenced in a study of blood T cell repertoires in COVID-19. The repertoire was sequenced with immunoSEQ multiplex PCR; TCRdb's copy has only in-frame clones and lacks some. The table has some 270,000 clones, 70% to 90% seen once; the top ten hold 9.5% to 11%. The material sequenced was peripheral blood. Receptor source: a woman aged 70-85 years with acute or convalescent COVID-19.

The genes are TRBV5-6 and TRBJ2-7; maybe TRBD1 (5 bases). The germline CDR1 and CDR2 sequences are SGHDT and YYEEEE. The V end lost 4 bases, the J end lost 6 bases, and 14 bases lay between the germline ends. This CDR3 is built from 13 residues. CDR3 sequence reads: CASSGNRIGEQYF. The CDR3 DNA reads TGTGCCAGCAGCGGAAACAGGATTGGCGAGCAGTACTTC.

The chain has TRBV10-3 and TRBJ2-6, with 8 bases aligning to TRBD1. V was pared by 6 bases and J by 0 bases, with 10 bases of the junction left unmatched. Germline assignment: CDR1 ENHRY and CDR2 SYGVKD. The CDR3 is 18 residues long. The CDR3 nucleotides read TGTGCCATCAGCGGTACCGGGACAGGTCCCTCTGGGGCCAACGTCCTGACTTTC. Translation: CAISGTGTGPSGANVLTF.

This chain links TRBV27 with TRBJ2-5; D might be TRBD1 (6 bases). Trimming cost V 0 bases and J 1 base, with 9 bases left between them. Germline assignment: CDR1 MNHEY and CDR2 SMNVEV (reference sequence). The length of the CDR3 is 15 residues. The CDR3 DNA follows: TGTGCCAGCAGTTTATCGACAGGACCCCAAGAGACCCAGTACTTC. Protein sequence: CASSLSTGPQETQYF.

V usage is TRBV7-9 and J usage is TRBJ2-7; D is perhaps TRBD2 (5 bases). The CDR3 runs to 15 residues. V was pared by 5 bases and J by 6 bases, with 20 bases between. Germline V gene data show CDR1 as SEHNR and CDR2 as FQNEAQ (reference sequence). The CDR3 here is CASSPGSSLYGEQYF. The CDR3 DNA sequence: TGTGCCAGCAGCCCGGGGAGTTCCCTATACGGCGAGCAGTACTTC.

The chain has TRBV4-1 and TRBJ1-2, with 7 bases fitting TRBD1. V shed 0 bases, J shed 8 bases, and the junction held 9 bases outside the gene matches. Germline CDR1 is MGHRA and CDR2 is YSYEKL. The CDR3 runs to 15 residues. DNA of the CDR3: TGCGCCAGCAGCCAAGACCCGACAGGGCTCCAAGGCTACACCTTC. This encodes CASSQDPTGLQGYTF.

The rearrangement uses TRBV2 and TRBJ2-1; 9 nucleotides line up with TRBD2. J gave up 5 bases and V 9 bases, and 8 bases lay outside the gene matches. Germline CDR1 SNHLY, CDR2 FYNNEI. The CDR3 is 14 amino acids. The CDR3 sequence: CARGGTSSHNEQFF. The CDR3 DNA reads as TGTGCCAGGGGAGGGACTAGCAGTCACAATGAGCAGTTCTTC. Combining the CDR3 with reference TRBV2 and TRBJ2-1 gives the whole variable domain EPEVTQTPSHQVTQMGQEVILRCVPISNHLYFYWYRQILGQKVEFLVSFYNNEISEKSEIFDDQFSVERPDGSNFTLKIRSTKLEDSAMYFCARGGTSSHNEQFFGPGTRLTVL.

CDR3 region: CASSYTGLTQETQYF. The CDR3 nucleotides are TGTGCCAGCAGCTATACGGGACTTACCCAAGAGACCCAGTACTTC. The gene calls are TRBV7-9 and TRBJ2-5; D perhaps matches TRBD2 (6 bases). The CDR3 spans 15 residues. CDR1 and CDR2 from the germline V gene are SEHNR and FQNEAQ (reference sequence). Trimming removed 4 bases from V and 1 base from J, with 13 bases in between.

The chain uses TRBV5-6 and TRBJ1-1; perhaps TRBD1 as D (5 bases). V shed 4 bases and J shed 10 bases, with 17 bases lying between them. This CDR3 is 13 amino acids long. Germline loops: CDR1 SGHDT, CDR2 YYEEEE. The CDR3 coding sequence is TGTGCCAGCAGCCAACGACCCAGGGCAGCAGCTTTCTTT. Translated, it gives CASSQRPRAAAFF.

The V and J genes are TRBV6-1 and TRBJ2-1; 11 nucleotides agree with TRBD2. Unmatched junction bases numbered 0, after V lost 1 base and J lost 4 bases. The CDR3 has 15 amino acids. CDR1 MNHNS and CDR2 SASEGT come from the germline V gene. The CDR3 nucleotides read TGTGCCAGCAGTGAAGGACTAGCGGGGTACAATGAGCAGTTCTTC. Its protein is CASSEGLAGYNEQFF.

J is TRBJ1-6 and V is TRBV9; D gene ambiguous. There are 13 residues in the CDR3. V was pared by 2 bases and J by 6 bases, with 6 bases between. Germline V gene data show CDR1 as SGDLS and CDR2 as YYNGEE. CDR3 region: CASSVAVNSPLHF. As DNA, the CDR3 is TGTGCCAGCAGCGTGGCGGTTAATTCACCCCTCCACTTT.

This chain connects TRBV10-1 to TRBJ2-1, with D perhaps matching TRBD2 (5 bases). With 0 bases removed from V and 0 bases from J, the gap between germline ends came to 6 bases. CDR1 is WNHNN, CDR2 SYGVQD, per germline (reference sequence). The CDR3 contains 15 residues. This CDR3 reads CASSESRGSYNEQFF. In DNA form, the CDR3 reads TGCGCCAGCAGTGAGTCCCGGGGCTCCTACAATGAGCAGTTCTTC.

About this clone itself: The sample contains more than one DNA sequence encoding this CDR3. The V gene is TRBV20-1, the J gene TRBJ1-1; D not certain. Trimming took 3 bases from V and 5 from J, leaving 7 bases between them. The germline V gene encodes CDR1 DFQATT and CDR2 SNEGSKA (reference sequence). The length of the CDR3 is 11 residues. In DNA form, the CDR3 reads TGCAGTGCTAGCCCCCGGACTGAAGCTTTCTTT. It specifies CSASPRTEAFF.

V usage is TRBV10-3 and J usage is TRBJ2-2; 7 bases are a match to TRBD1. The CDR3 is 15 residues long. V trimming: 5 bases; J trimming: 0 bases; junction bases outside the gene matches: 3. Germline V gene lookup returns CDR1 ENHRY and CDR2 SYGVKD. CDR3 amino acids: CAISRDSANTGELFF. For the CDR3, the DNA is TGTGCCATCAGTCGGGACAGCGCGAACACCGGGGAGCTGTTTTTT.

V is TRBV5-1 and J is TRBJ1-4; 8 bases fit TRBD1. Germline CDR1 and CDR2: SGHRS and YFSETQ. V lost 2 bases and J lost 7; bases outside the gene matches: 10. CDR3 size: 16 residues. CDR3 nucleotides: TGCGCCAGCAGCTTCGATCTCAGGGGGCCTGGTGAAAAACTGTTTTTT. It encodes CASSFDLRGPGEKLFF.

V and J are TRBV5-1 and TRBJ2-7; TRBD1 matches at 7 bases. Germline V CDR1 and CDR2: SGHRS, YFSETQ. This CDR3 spans 14 amino acids. V shed 4 bases, J shed 2 bases, and the junction held 6 bases outside the gene matches. The CDR3 DNA sequence: TGCGCCAGCAGCAAACCCGGGACAGCCTACGAGCAGTACTTC. This sequence encodes CASSKPGTAYEQYF.

V and J are TRBV2 and TRBJ1-1; D is ambiguous. This CDR3 has 13 amino acids. The germline V gene encodes CDR1 SNHLY and CDR2 FYNNEI. Trimming pared 5 bases from V and 3 bases from J, leaving 10 bases between. CDR3 amino acids: CASSLRWDTEAFF. CDR3 nucleotide sequence: TGTGCCAGCAGTCTGAGGTGGGACACTGAAGCTTTCTTT. Drawing the rest from reference TRBV2 and TRBJ1-1, the complete variable domain is EPEVTQTPSHQVTQMGQEVILRCVPISNHLYFYWYRQILGQKVEFLVSFYNNEISEKSEIFDDQFSVERPDGSNFTLKIRSTKLEDSAMYFCASSLRWDTEAFFGQGTRLTVV.

The CDR3 region is CAISSGVEEKLFF. CDR3 nucleotides: TGTGCCATCAGCTCAGGGGTAGAAGAAAAACTGTTTTTT. This sequence joins TRBV10-3 and TRBJ1-4, with a possible D match to TRBD1 (6 bases). The CDR3 has 13 residues. V was trimmed by 6 bases and J by 8 bases, leaving 13 bases between them. Germline V gives CDR1 ENHRY, CDR2 SYGVKD.

The CDR3, as DNA: TGTGCCAGCAGTGTCCCGACTAGCGGGGGAGAGCAGTTCTTC. This gives the protein CASSVPTSGGEQFF. The chain joins TRBV2 to TRBJ2-1; TRBD2 matches at 12 bases. Germline V gene data show CDR1 as SNHLY and CDR2 as FYNNEI. There are 14 residues in the CDR3. Trimming removed 4 bases from V and 10 bases from J; junction bases left unmatched: 5.

This chain links TRBV2 with TRBJ2-7; no clear D gene. CDR3 length: 13 residues. V lost 8 bases and J lost 5, with 16 bases in between. CDR1 SNHLY and CDR2 FYNNEI come from the germline V gene. CDR3 sequence: CASSNTRSNEQYF. In DNA form, the CDR3 reads TGTGCCAGCTCGAATACGAGGAGTAACGAGCAGTACTTC.